The following is a TCR beta chain sequence with its context. As yet, its antigen is unknown. This sample is drawn from a study of CD8+CD57+ T cells in acquired aplastic anemia. Study-wide findings and caveats: Between patients and controls, CD8+ Simpson's diversity did not vary significantly.

Genomic DNA, the template, was used for profiling of the TCR beta VDJ and CDR3. One entry per CDR3 protein results from TCRdb running MiXCR on the reads. The sample consists of approximately 160,000 distinct CDR3 sequences, around 43% of them appearing once. The CDR3 extends over 14 amino acids. CDR1 LNHDA and CDR2 SQIVND come from the germline V gene (reference sequence). Between the trimmed V and J ends, which lost 2 bases and 4 bases, there was a span of 11 bases. CD8+CD57+ cell expansion had been shown by flow cytometry in patients chosen for sequencing. The chain employs TRBV19 and TRBJ1-2, with D perhaps matching TRBD1 (5 bases). The clonotype originates from a human donor with aplastic anemia. The material sequenced was sorted CD4+, CD8+, or CD8+CD57+ T cells (not recorded which) from PBMCs. The CDR3: CASSIMQGSYGYTF. For the CDR3, the DNA is TGTGCCAGTAGTATAATGCAGGGAAGCTATGGCTACACCTTC.